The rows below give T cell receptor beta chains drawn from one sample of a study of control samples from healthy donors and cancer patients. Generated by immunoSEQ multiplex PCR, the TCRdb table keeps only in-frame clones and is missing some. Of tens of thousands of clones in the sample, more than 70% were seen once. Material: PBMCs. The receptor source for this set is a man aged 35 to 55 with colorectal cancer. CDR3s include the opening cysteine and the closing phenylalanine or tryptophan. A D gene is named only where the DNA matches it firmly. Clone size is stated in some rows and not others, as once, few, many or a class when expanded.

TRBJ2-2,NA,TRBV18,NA,CASSPRAGPNTGELFF,TGTGCCAGCTCACCCCGCGCAGGGCCGAACACCGGGGAGCTGTTTTTT
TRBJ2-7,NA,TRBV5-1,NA,CASSLQGSSYEQYF,TGCGCCAGCAGCTTACAGGGTAGCTCCTACGAGCAGTACTTC
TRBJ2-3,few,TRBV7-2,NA,CATSPRGAGSTDTQYF,TGTGCCACCTCGCCCCGGGGGGCGGGGAGCACAGATACGCAGTATTTT
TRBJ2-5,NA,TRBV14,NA,CASSQQAGWETQYF,TGTGCCAGCAGCCAACAGGCGGGATGGGAGACCCAGTACTTC
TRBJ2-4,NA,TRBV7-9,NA,CASSFSPGPIAKNIQYF,TGTGCCAGCAGCTTTTCCCCGGGACCGATAGCCAAAAACATTCAGTACTTC
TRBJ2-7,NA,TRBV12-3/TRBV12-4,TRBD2,CASTLGLAREQYF,TGTGCCAGCACCCTTGGACTAGCCCGCGAGCAGTACTTC
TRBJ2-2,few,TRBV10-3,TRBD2,CAIRGTSGRNTGELFF,TGTGCCATCAGAGGGACTAGCGGGAGGAACACCGGGGAGCTGTTTTTT
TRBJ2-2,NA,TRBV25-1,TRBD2,CASSGGGTGELFF,TGTGCCAGCAGTGGGGGGGGCACCGGGGAGCTGTTTTTT
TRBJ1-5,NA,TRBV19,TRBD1,CASTGTGGGQPQHF,TGTGCCAGTACCGGGACAGGGGGCGGTCAGCCCCAGCATTTT
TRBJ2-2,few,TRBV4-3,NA,CASSFRLVPGELFF,TGCGCCAGCAGTTTCAGACTAGTCCCCGGGGAGCTGTTTTTT
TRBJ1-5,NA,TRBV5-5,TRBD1,CASSLIPGQSNNNQPQHF,TGTGCCAGCAGCTTGATTCCGGGACAGTCGAATAACAATCAGCCCCAGCATTTT